This T cell receptor beta chain was profiled in a study of blood T cell repertoires in COVID-19 (dated by TCRdb to 2019 to 2021). In the study overall: Samples from collaborators originated in the United States, Italy and Spain and spanned both the acute and convalescent phases of COVID-19. Where HLA class I and class II types were available, the types were taken from metadata supplied by the sample provider, not from assay-based typing. The repertoires were made available in a free public database intended to serve as a resource for research on the immune response to SARS-CoV-2. Samples came from the ongoing ImmuneRACE study (first 160 participants) plus 1,254 subjects from 6 global collaborators. The dataset comprised deeply sampled blood TCRbeta repertoires from subjects exposed to, actively infected with, or recovered from COVID-19. Nearly every sample came with metadata listing a de-identified subject ID, COVID-19 status, age in years and sex. The prospective study material was composed of cDNA or gDNA derived from T cells, B-cell-depleted T cells, or PBMCs.

On the study overall, not on this receptor specifically: The quantity of clinical and demographic metadata differed by source and by participant and was supplied without curation.

The CDR3 runs 14 amino acids, cysteine and phenylalanine included. Only the CDR3 portion is preserved as DNA: 42 bases, with reading frame beginning at the first base. The germline V end is reduced by 3 bases and the J end by 3 bases; junction bases left unmatched: 2. As encoded in the germline V gene, CDR1 is SGHDN while CDR2 is FVKESK. The immunoSEQ Assay, a bias-controlled multiplex PCR, was used to amplify TCRbeta CDR3 regions from genomic DNA. The original pipeline was this. Nucleated cell counts per sample were estimated from amplification of reference gene primers within the assay. To quantify the absolute abundance of each unique TCRbeta CDR3 rearrangement, sequence reads were collapsed and filtered. For each sample, productive Simpson clonality was calculated as the square root of Simpson's diversity index across productive rearrangements. The source is immuneACCESS, and TCRdb retained only in-frame sequences with V and J called. Part of the clones is not carried over; for the studies checked, unresolved V genes explain less than half of this, and the remainder is unexplained. V and J calls plus clone size are reproduced from that table; the DNA served to infer D and trimming. In all, the sample holds under 150,000 clones, and approximately 80% of those were seen once. 10% to 15% of the sample goes to the ten largest clones.

A word on this clone: The antigen it recognizes is unknown. Per-base qualities were not stored, and no clone one base away is much larger.

Collaborating institutions collected whole blood in K2EDTA tubes following their own protocols. For TCRbeta analysis, collaborators shipped samples in one of three forms: frozen whole blood, isolated PBMCs, or DNA extracted from either of those sample types. The TCR was taken from a man between 60 and 75 years old with active or convalescent COVID-19. The V gene is TRBV14 and the J gene is TRBJ1-1, with 9 bases aligning to TRBD1. Material for sequencing was peripheral blood. The CDR3 in this case is CASSQRQGDTEAFF. The DNA sequence is as follows: TGTGCCAGCAGCCAGAGACAGGGGGACACTGAAGCTTTCTTT.